One and the same sample provided the 3 T cell receptor beta chains below, sequenced in a study of cytomegalovirus exposure and HLA in healthy donors. This PCR relied on a set of 60 Vbeta primers and 13 Jbeta primers. The protocol was immunoSEQ multiplex PCR, while the TCRdb copy is restricted to in-frame clones and leaves out a portion. The data hold about 160,000 clones, with about 85% observed a single time. Sequencing input: PBMCs. These receptors were obtained from a boy between 2 and 10 years old in good health and CMV-seronegative.

In this sample, this clone turned up once. The rearrangement uses TRBV30 and TRBJ1-4; possibly TRBD1 for D (5 bases). The CDR3 totals 14 residues. The germline V gene has CDR1 GTSNPN and CDR2 SVGIG (reference sequence). V lost 3 bases to trimming and J lost 5 bases, with 13 bases between them. CDR3: CAWRPDTRNEKLFF. The CDR3 coding sequence is TGTGCCTGGAGACCGGACACAAGAAATGAAAAACTGTTTTTT.

V usage is TRBV19 and J usage is TRBJ2-3; weak D call: TRBD2 (5 bases). CDR3 length: 13 amino acids. CDR1 and CDR2 from the germline V gene are LNHDA and SQIVND (reference sequence). V gave up 9 bases and J gave up 1 base, with 11 bases separating them. CDR3 in amino acids: CASLGRGTDTQYF. CDR3 DNA sequence: TGTGCCAGCCTGGGGAGAGGCACAGATACGCAGTATTTT.

This chain links TRBV2 with TRBJ1-1; 10 nucleotides align to TRBD1. Looked up from germline, CDR1 is SNHLY and CDR2 is FYNNEI. The junction had 4 bases not matched to a gene; V was cut back by 8 bases and J by 4 bases. CDR3 length: 13 amino acids. CDR3 protein: CASGRDRGTEAFF. The CDR3 coding sequence is TGTGCCAGCGGCAGGGACAGGGGCACTGAAGCTTTCTTT.